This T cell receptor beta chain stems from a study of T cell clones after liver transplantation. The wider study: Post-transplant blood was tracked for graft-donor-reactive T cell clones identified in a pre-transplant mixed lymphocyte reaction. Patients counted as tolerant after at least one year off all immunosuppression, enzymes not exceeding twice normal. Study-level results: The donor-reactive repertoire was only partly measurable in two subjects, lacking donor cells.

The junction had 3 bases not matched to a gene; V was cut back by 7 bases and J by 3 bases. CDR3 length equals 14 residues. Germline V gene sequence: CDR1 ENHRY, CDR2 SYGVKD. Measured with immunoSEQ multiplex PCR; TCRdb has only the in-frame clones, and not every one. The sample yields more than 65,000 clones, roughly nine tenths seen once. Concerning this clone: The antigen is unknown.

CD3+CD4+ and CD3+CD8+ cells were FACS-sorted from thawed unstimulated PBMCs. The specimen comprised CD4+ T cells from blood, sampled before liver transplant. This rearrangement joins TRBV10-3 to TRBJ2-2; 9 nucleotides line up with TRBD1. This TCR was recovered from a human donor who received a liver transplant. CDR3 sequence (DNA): TGTGCCATCAAGGGACAGGGTGACACCGGGGAGCTGTTTTTT. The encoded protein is CAIKGQGDTGELFF.